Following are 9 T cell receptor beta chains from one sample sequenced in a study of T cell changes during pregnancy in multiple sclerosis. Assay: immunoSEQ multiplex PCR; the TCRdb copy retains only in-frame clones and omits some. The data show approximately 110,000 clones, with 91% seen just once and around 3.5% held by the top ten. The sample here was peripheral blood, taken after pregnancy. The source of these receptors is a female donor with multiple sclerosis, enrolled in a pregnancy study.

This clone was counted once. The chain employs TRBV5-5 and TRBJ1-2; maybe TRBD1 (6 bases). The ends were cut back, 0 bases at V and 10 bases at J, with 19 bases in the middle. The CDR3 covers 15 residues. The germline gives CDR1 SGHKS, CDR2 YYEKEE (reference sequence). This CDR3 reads CASSLEVAAGVAYTF. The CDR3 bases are TGTGCCAGCAGCTTGGAGGTTGCGGCAGGGGTAGCCTACACCTTC.

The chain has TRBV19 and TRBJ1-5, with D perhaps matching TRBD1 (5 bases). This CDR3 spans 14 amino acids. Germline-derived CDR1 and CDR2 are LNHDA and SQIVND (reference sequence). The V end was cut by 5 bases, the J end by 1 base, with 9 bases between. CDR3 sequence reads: CASSVQGSNQPQHF. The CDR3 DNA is TGTGCCAGTAGTGTCCAGGGAAGCAATCAGCCCCAGCATTTT. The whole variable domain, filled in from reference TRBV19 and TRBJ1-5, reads DGGITQSPKYLFRKEGQNVTLSCEQNLNHDAMYWYRQDPGQGLRLIYYSQIVNDFQKGDIAEGYSVSREKKESFPLTVTSAQKNPTAFYLCASSVQGSNQPQHFGDGTRLSIL.

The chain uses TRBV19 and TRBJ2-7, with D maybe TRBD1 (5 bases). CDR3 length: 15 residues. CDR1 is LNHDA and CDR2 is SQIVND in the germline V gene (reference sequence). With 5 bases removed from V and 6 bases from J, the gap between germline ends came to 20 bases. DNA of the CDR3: TGTGCCAGTAGTCCGGCGTTCGCAGGGTCTCTCGAGCAGTACTTC. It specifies CASSPAFAGSLEQYF.

Written as DNA, the CDR3 is TGTGCCAGCAGGGCCGGACTAGCGGGGGTTTTAGAGACCCAGTACTTC. This gives the protein CASRAGLAGVLETQYF. The gene calls are TRBV2 and TRBJ2-5; the match to TRBD2 covers 13 bases. V trimming: 6 bases; J trimming: 4 bases; junction bases outside the gene matches: 8. CDR3 length equals 16 residues. CDR1 is SNHLY and CDR2 is FYNNEI in the germline V gene. Together with reference TRBV2 and TRBJ2-5, the CDR3 gives the full variable domain: EPEVTQTPSHQVTQMGQEVILRCVPISNHLYFYWYRQILGQKVEFLVSFYNNEISEKSEIFDDQFSVERPDGSNFTLKIRSTKLEDSAMYFCASRAGLAGVLETQYFGPGTRLLVL.

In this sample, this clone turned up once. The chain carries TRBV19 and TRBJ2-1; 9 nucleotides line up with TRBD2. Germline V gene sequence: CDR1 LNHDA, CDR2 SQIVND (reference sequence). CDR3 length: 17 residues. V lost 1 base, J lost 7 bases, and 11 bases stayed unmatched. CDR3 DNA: TGTGCCAGTAGTATAGCAGCGGGGGGCCTCCTATTTAATGAGCAGTTCTTC. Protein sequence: CASSIAAGGLLFNEQFF.

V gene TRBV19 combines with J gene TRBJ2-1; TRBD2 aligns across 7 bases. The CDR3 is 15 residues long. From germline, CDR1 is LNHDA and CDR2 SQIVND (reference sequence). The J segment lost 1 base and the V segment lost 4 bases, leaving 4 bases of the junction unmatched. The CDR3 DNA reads TGTGCCAGTAGTAAGACTAGCTTATCCTACAATGAGCAGTTCTTC. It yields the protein CASSKTSLSYNEQFF.

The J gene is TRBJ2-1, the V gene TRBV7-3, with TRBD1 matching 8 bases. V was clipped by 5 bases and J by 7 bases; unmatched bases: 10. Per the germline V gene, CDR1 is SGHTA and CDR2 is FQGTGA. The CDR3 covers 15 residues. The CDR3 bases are TGTGCCAGCAGCCCCGGGCAGGGGGCACAAAATGAGCAGTTCTTC. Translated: CASSPGQGAQNEQFF.

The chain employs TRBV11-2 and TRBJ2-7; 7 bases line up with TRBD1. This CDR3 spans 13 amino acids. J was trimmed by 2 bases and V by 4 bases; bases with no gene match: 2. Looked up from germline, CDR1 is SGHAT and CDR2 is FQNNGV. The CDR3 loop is CASSWGTAYEQYF. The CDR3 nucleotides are TGTGCCAGCAGCTGGGGGACAGCCTACGAGCAGTACTTC.

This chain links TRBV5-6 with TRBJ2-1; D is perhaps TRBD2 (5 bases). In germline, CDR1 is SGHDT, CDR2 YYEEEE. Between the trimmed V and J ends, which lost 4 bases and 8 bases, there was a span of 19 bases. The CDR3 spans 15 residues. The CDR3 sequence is CASSLMDLVHHEQFF. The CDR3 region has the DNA TGTGCCAGCAGCCTTATGGACTTGGTACACCATGAGCAGTTCTTC.